This TCR beta chain is from a study of blood T cell repertoires in COVID-19. After removal of 10 bases from V and 2 bases from J, the junction contained 7 bases not matched to a gene. Germline CDR1 is SEHNR and CDR2 is FQNEAQ (reference sequence). The CDR3 has 13 residues. This clone showed up just a few times. Repertoires were generated with immunoSEQ multiplex PCR, while TCRdb's copy carries only in-frame clones and drops some. The table lists more than 60,000 clones, roughly 82% of them singletons, with around 9.3% in the top ten. The J gene is TRBJ1-1, the V gene TRBV7-9; 7 bases match TRBD1. The TCR comes from a man aged 60 to 69 with acute or convalescent COVID-19. Sequencing was carried out using peripheral blood. The CDR3 protein is CATMGTANTEAFF. CDR3 sequence (DNA): TGTGCCACCATGGGGACAGCCAACACTGAAGCTTTCTTT.